This TCR beta chain is from a study of Graves' ophthalmopathy and Graves' hyperthyroidism. Study-level information: Prior to any treatment, peripheral blood was collected at the time of initial diagnosis. Study conclusions and caveats: Detected in blood as well were most expanded thyroid clonotypes with frequency above 0.001. Using a 13-signature model, the authors split ophthalmopathy from stable hyperthyroidism, with 85% to 90% sensitivity and around 76% specificity.

Trimming shortened V by 7 bases and J by 10 bases, and 28 bases separated the two germline ends. This CDR3 has 16 amino acids. Germline loops: CDR1 MNHEY, CDR2 SVGAGI. Amplification of the TCR beta CDR3 regions used RNA transcripts (as template). First-round RT-PCR with HTBI primers preceded a second-round multiplex PCR. Using its own MiXCR run on the multiplex PCR reads, TCRdb lists one record per CDR3 protein. Of about 200,000 distinct CDR3 sequences in the sample, roughly 29% were seen once. For donors with ophthalmopathy, the disease showed moderate-to-severe activity, reached CAS ≥3 and NOSPECS ≥4, and had lasted under 3 months. This clonotype was counted ten times or more. What it binds is unknown.

The sequenced material came from peripheral blood. The TCR was taken from a man aged 45-65 years with Graves' ophthalmopathy. The chain uses TRBV6-5 and TRBJ1-1; D remains ambiguous. For the CDR3, the DNA is TGTGCCAGCACTCGAGAGGCTCCGCACTCCTCACTGGGAGCTTTCTTT. Translating it yields CASTREAPHSSLGAFF.